This T cell receptor beta chain was recorded in a study of cytomegalovirus exposure and HLA in healthy donors. General study points: Many donors shared some public TCRs, even though most TCR sequences were rare.

V was clipped by 7 bases and J by 7 bases; unmatched bases: 4. CDR1 and CDR2 from the germline V gene are SGHTA and FQGNSA. CDR3 length: 14 amino acids. As to this clone: What it binds is unknown.

TCRdb's table, derived via immunoSEQ multiplex PCR, lists solely in-frame clones and lacks some. Of about 64,000 clones listed, around 88% are singletons. Sequenced material: PBMCs. The rearrangement uses TRBV7-2 and TRBJ2-1; 13 nucleotides align to TRBD2. This TCR was sampled from a woman aged 18-30 years in good health and CMV-seronegative. CDR3 sequence reads: CASKLAGGRNEQFF. The DNA of the CDR3 is TGTGCCAGCAAACTAGCGGGGGGGCGAAATGAGCAGTTCTTC.